This T cell receptor beta chain is drawn from a study of blood T cell repertoires in COVID-19. Produced via immunoSEQ multiplex PCR; TCRdb's table is partial and in-frame only. This sample has approximately 140,000 clones, with 85% to 90% found just once. A remark on this clone: One end of the junction does not line up with germline, which may come from a read error.

The material sequenced was peripheral blood. The origin of this receptor is a man between 18 and 35 years old with COVID-19, enrolled during active disease.

The CDR3 loop is CASSLLSATNEKLLF. The CDR3 nucleotides are TGTGCCAGCAGTTTATTAAGTGCAACTAATGAAAAACTGCTTTTT. The genes are TRBV28 and TRBJ1-4; D call uncertain. CDR3 size: 15 residues. Germline V gives CDR1 MDHEN, CDR2 SYDVKM.